Included here is one T cell receptor (beta chain) sequence, with context. This clone was seen a handful of times. Its target antigen remains unknown. No clone much larger than this one lies a single base away; base qualities are absent. This sample stems from a study of OX40 agonist ivuxolimab in advanced cancers. Notes on the research overall: Ivuxolimab was an agonistic, fully human IgG2 monoclonal antibody directed against OX40 (CD134), a costimulatory receptor. Partial responses were achieved by three dose-escalation patients, of whom one had hepatocellular carcinoma and two had cutaneous melanoma. The purpose of peripheral TCRbeta sequencing was to test whether ivuxolimab changed TCR sequence diversity and led to clonal T-cell expansion. Prior anti-PD-1, anti-PD-L1 or anti-CTLA-4 therapy was permitted, and checkpoint inhibitors had been received by approximately 39% of dose-escalation patients. Intravenous ivuxolimab was administered to patients every 2 weeks at six dose levels: 0.01, 0.1, 0.3, 1.5, 3 and 10 mg/kg. The dose-escalation cohort was over 70% male with a mean age of approximately 59 years, ranging from roughly 20 to 85. Of the approximately 50 patients in dose escalation, about 20 had hepatocellular carcinoma, roughly 15 had melanoma, 9 had renal cell carcinoma and 9 had head and neck cancer. The monotherapy dose-escalation portion (N ≈ 55 patients) of the phase I ivuxolimab trial is reported in the paper.

Patients with a history of autoimmune disease or receiving systemic immunosuppression were excluded from the trial. Peripheral blood for TCR sequencing was collected from all dose cohorts at baseline, on cycle 4 day 1, and on cycle 7 day 1. Samples were obtained from an open-label, multicenter, first-in-human phase I dose-escalation trial of ivuxolimab. Adults with locally advanced or metastatic melanoma, renal cell, hepatocellular, or head and neck squamous cell carcinoma were enrolled in the trial. Before TCR sequencing, CD4+ T cells and CD8+ T cells were sorted from peripheral blood as separate populations. Genomic DNA was isolated from the sorted cells so that the TCRbeta CDR3 region could be sequenced. TCRbeta CDR3 regions were sequenced using the immunoSEQ Assay. Sourced from immuneACCESS, this table was stored by TCRdb with only in-frame sequences that have V and J called. A share of the clones is absent; for the studies checked, an unresolved V gene accounts for under half, and the remainder has no known explanation. For this sample the table gives roughly 93,000 clones, of which about 90% were detected only once. Clones ranked in the top ten supply 1.5% to 2% of the sample.

Study-level results and caveats: Partial responders in the 0.1-3.0 mg/kg groups had among the lowest normalized peripheral clonal expansion, especially among CD8+ T cells. At doses from 0.1 to 3.0 mg/kg, clonal expansion was seen in both CD4+ and CD8+ blood T cells between baseline and week 6. On average, CD8+ T cells showed more expanded clones than CD4+ T cells after ivuxolimab. Low levels of normalized T-cell clonal expansion were also shown by some nonresponding patients. Antigen specificity was not determined for the clonally expanded peripheral T cells.

CDR1 LGHNA and CDR2 YNFKEQ were looked up in the germline V gene. Inclusive of the bounding cysteine and phenylalanine, the CDR3 is 12 residues long. The read is trimmed to its CDR3 DNA, 36 bases read in frame from base 1. Trimming costs V 0 bases and J 9 bases, and their ends lie 3 bases apart. The sequence joins TRBV4-2 to TRBJ1-6; the D gene is unclear. Here the sequenced sample was CD4+ or CD8+ T cells sorted from blood, taken in a trial of the OX40 agonist ivuxolimab. The clonotype originates from an adult with an advanced solid tumor such as melanoma, head and neck, liver or kidney cancer. CDR3 protein: CASSQDSSPLHF. Read as DNA, the sequence is TGTGCCAGCAGCCAAGATAGTTCACCCCTCCACTTT.